Listed below are T cell receptor beta chains from one sample, sequenced in a study of T cell changes during pregnancy in multiple sclerosis. The table came from immunoSEQ multiplex PCR; TCRdb's copy has only in-frame clones and leaves some out. This table holds tens of thousands of clones, 91% found once. The source material was CD8+ T cells from peripheral blood mononuclear cells, sampled before pregnancy. These receptors were obtained from a female donor with multiple sclerosis, enrolled in a pregnancy study. CDR3s include the opening cysteine and the closing phenylalanine or tryptophan.

j_call cdr3_length v_call cdr3_aa
TRBJ2-4 12 TRBV7-9 CASSGSGGIQYF
TRBJ2-5 17 TRBV11-2 CASSTTGTFPSQETQYF
TRBJ2-2 15 TRBV11-2 CASSLGRTNTGELFF
TRBJ2-3 16 TRBV5-4 CASSLGWSGEEDTQYF
TRBJ2-1 17 TRBV4-1 CASSQLGGGGSYNEQFF
TRBJ2-1 12 TRBV6-6 CASSYTWNEQFF
TRBJ2-2 16 TRBV10-1 CASSERAGRFTGELFF
TRBJ1-1 14 TRBV9 CASSEQGGYTEAFF
TRBJ2-1 12 TRBV9 CASSRDYNEQFF
TRBJ1-3 14 TRBV25-1 CASSEYYLPDTIYF
TRBJ2-4 16 TRBV9 CASSNPRDSAKNIQYF
TRBJ2-3 18 TRBV5-4 CASSLARLAGGRTDTQYF
TRBJ1-1 16 TRBV10-1 CASGQDREGSDTEAFF
TRBJ1-5 15 TRBV28 CASNPGQGFGQPQHF
TRBJ2-7 13 TRBV6-6 CASSLGVVNEQYF
TRBJ2-5 14 TRBV7-3 CASEASGGSETQYF
TRBJ1-5 16 TRBV4-1 CASSPSSGQINQPQHF
TRBJ1-1 15 TRBV13 CASSLSPGQGTEAFF
TRBJ2-5 15 TRBV13 CASSVTRDSQETQYF
TRBJ1-1 15 TRBV11-2 CASSLVGLGRPEAFF
TRBJ2-7 19 TRBV7-2 CASSLVGPVGSGGHLSQYF
TRBJ2-1 17 TRBV4-1 CASSQDPTGETYNEQFF
TRBJ1-2 13 TRBV27 CASTPGEGQGYTF
TRBJ2-2 13 TRBV2 CASSTAYTGELFF
TRBJ1-6 16 TRBV5-3 CARSRARSSYNSPLHF
TRBJ1-5 14 TRBV9 CASSVGTGDQPQHF
TRBJ2-3 15 TRBV6-1 CASSFLTGPTDTQYF
TRBJ2-7 13 TRBV2 CASSEPDSYEQYF
TRBJ2-1 15 TRBV15 CATSRVAGSLLEQFF
TRBJ2-7 15 TRBV4-1 CASSQATSGGYEQYF
TRBJ2-7 15 TRBV5-6 CASSSGTWNSYEQYF
TRBJ2-7 16 TRBV4-1 CASSQGARGSNYEQYF
TRBJ1-1 15 TRBV9 CASNRLQGGGTEAFF
TRBJ1-2 13 TRBV27 CASSFGSLRGYTF
TRBJ2-7 15 TRBV5-5 CASTLGLAETYEQYF
TRBJ2-2 13 TRBV13 CASSLVGSGELFF
TRBJ2-1 12 TRBV2 CASREPGQKQFF
TRBJ2-2 13 TRBV29-1 CSVEGGVRGELFF
TRBJ2-3 13 TRBV6-5 CASSYGATDTQYF
TRBJ1-2 12 TRBV11-2 CASSLGTYGYTF
TRBJ1-1 15 TRBV19 CASRYPRGLDTEAFF
TRBJ1-1 14 TRBV5-1 CASSTDRGDTEAFF
TRBJ2-5 13 TRBV27 CASSLNRVETQYF
TRBJ1-1 13 TRBV10-3 CAIEGALNTEAFF
TRBJ1-1 14 TRBV19 CASSSHRGNTEAFF
TRBJ2-1 15 TRBV6-5 CASSTGTSGGDEQFF
TRBJ1-1 15 TRBV29-1 CSAVPGQGRYTEAFF
TRBJ2-3 16 TRBV13 CASSKTGSGTTDTQYF
TRBJ1-1 13 TRBV13 CASSLEGPTEAFF
TRBJ2-7 14 TRBV14 CASSQQGAWDEQYF
TRBJ1-2 14 TRBV6-1 CATPGDRGQWGYTF
TRBJ2-5 16 TRBV7-8 CASSEGLAGVQETQYF
TRBJ2-3 14 TRBV19 CASSTPGVTDTQYF
TRBJ2-5 15 TRBV9 CASSVGQGSRETQYF
TRBJ1-1 15 TRBV7-9 CASSSSWGEDTEAFF